A single sample is the source of the 29 T cell receptor beta chains below, sequenced in a study of CD8+CD57+ T cells in acquired aplastic anemia. Study conclusions and caveats: Lower diversity was found in CD8+CD57+ cells than in total CD4+ and CD8+ pools in patients.

Their antigen targets remain unknown. In patients chosen for sequencing, flow cytometry had shown CD8+CD57+ cell expansion. It was genomic DNA that served as the template for profiling TCR beta VDJ and CDR3. Each CDR3 protein gets one entry after TCRdb re-called the reads with MiXCR. The sample contains about 20,000 distinct CDR3 sequences, 30% to 50% of which appear only once. Sequencing used CD8+CD57+ T cells sorted from PBMCs. Specified subset: bead-enriched CD8+CD57+ effector memory T cells from SAA patients. The receptor source for this set is a human donor with aplastic anemia.

There are a few counts of this clonotype. V usage is TRBV20-1 and J usage is TRBJ1-5; maybe TRBD1 (6 bases). The germline V gene has CDR1 DFQATT and CDR2 SNEGSKA (reference sequence). The CDR3 consists of 16 residues. Trimming shortened V by 0 bases and J by 1 base, and 13 bases separated the two germline ends. The CDR3 coding sequence is TGCAGTGCTAGAGATTGGGGGGGCGGGAGCAATCAGCCCCAGCATTTT. Encoded protein: CSARDWGGGSNQPQHF.

This clonotype was seen a single time. V gene TRBV5-1 combines with J gene TRBJ1-6; TRBD1 might be the D (6 bases). The V gene's germline CDR1 is SGHRS and CDR2 YFSETQ. The CDR3 runs to 14 residues. V was trimmed by 5 bases and J by 5 bases, leaving 11 bases between them. In DNA, the CDR3 is TGCGCCAGCAGTCCGGGACAAGATAATTCACCCCTCCACTTT. Translation: CASSPGQDNSPLHF.

The chain carries TRBV7-6 and TRBJ2-3, with 7 bases that match TRBD2. This CDR3 is built from 14 residues. V lost 0 bases, J lost 11 bases, and 8 bases stayed unmatched. Germline loops: CDR1 SGHVS, CDR2 FNYEAQ. This chain's CDR3 is CASSLAGGGMVQYF. Written as DNA, the CDR3 is TGTGCCAGCAGCTTAGCGGGGGGGGGAATGGTGCAGTATTTT.

The sample holds a few counts of this clonotype. This chain links TRBV20-1 with TRBJ2-3; 11 bases fit TRBD2. With 0 bases clipped from V and 4 bases from J, the junction kept 9 bases outside the gene matches. CDR1 and CDR2 (germline): DFQATT, SNEGSKA (reference sequence). This CDR3 region has 17 residues. The CDR3 DNA reads TGCAGTGCTAGAGATCGGCTAGCGGGGGGAGGTGCAGATACGCAGTATTTT. Protein: CSARDRLAGGGADTQYF.

This clonotype was seen only a few times. This sequence joins TRBV7-2 and TRBJ2-7; TRBD1 agrees at 11 bases. The CDR3 spans 15 residues. Germline V CDR1 and CDR2: SGHTA, FQGNSA. The trim removed 4 bases at V and 3 bases at J, leaving 5 bases unmatched. CDR3: CASSSRDRGIYEQYF. As DNA, the CDR3 is TGTGCCAGCAGCTCCCGGGACAGGGGGATCTACGAGCAGTACTTC.

This clonotype was counted between two and nine times. V gene TRBV29-1 combines with J gene TRBJ2-7; 9 nucleotides align to TRBD1. The V gene end was trimmed by 4 bases and the J gene end by 7 bases; junction bases not matched to a gene: 8. The CDR3 extends over 13 amino acids. Germline CDR1 is SQVTM and CDR2 is ANQGSEA. CDR3 nucleotide sequence: TGCAGCGTTGGGACAGGGGCCGCGCGGGAGCAGTACTTC. It encodes CSVGTGAAREQYF.

The chain uses TRBV7-2 and TRBJ1-5, with D possibly matching TRBD1 (6 bases). With 4 bases removed from V and 9 bases from J, the gap between germline ends came to 19 bases. The CDR3 totals 15 residues. Germline loops: CDR1 SGHTA, CDR2 FQGNSA. The CDR3 region has the DNA TGTGCCAGCAGCTCGCTAGCACAGGGACCCGGGCCCCAGCATTTT. It encodes CASSSLAQGPGPQHF. The full variable domain, rest sourced from reference TRBV7-2 and TRBJ1-5, is GAGVSQSPSNKVTEKGKDVELRCDPISGHTALYWYRQSLGQGLEFLIYFQGNSAPDKSGLPSDRFSAERTGGSVSTLTIQRTQQEDSAVYLCASSSLAQGPGPQHFGDGTRLSIL.

This chain connects TRBV25-1 to TRBJ2-3, with TRBD2 as a possible D gene (7 bases). Germline CDR1 is MGHDK and CDR2 is SYGVNS. The CDR3 has 16 residues. V lost 1 base to trimming and J lost 5 bases, with 16 bases between them. DNA of the CDR3: TGTGCCAGCAGTGAATTTGAGGAGCGGGGACAAGATACGCAGTATTTT. It yields the protein CASSEFEERGQDTQYF.

Note on this clonotype: An end of the junction does not agree with germline; a read error may underlie this. The V gene is TRBV20-1, the J gene TRBJ2-3; 10 bases align to TRBD2. The CDR3 extends over 16 amino acids. The germline gives CDR1 DFQATT, CDR2 SNEGSKA (reference sequence). CDR3 nucleotides: TGCAGTACTAGAAGTTTCACTAGCGGGGACACAGATACGCAGTATTTT. It is translated as CSTRSFTSGDTDTQYF.

This clonotype was found a few times. The chain links TRBV11-1 to TRBJ2-7; 9 bases match TRBD2. The CDR3 runs to 13 residues. The V gene's germline CDR1 is SGHAT and CDR2 FQDESV (reference sequence). With 6 bases clipped from V and 3 bases from J, the junction kept 3 bases outside the gene matches. CDR3: CASSPSGIYEQYF. The DNA of the CDR3 is TGTGCCAGCAGTCCTAGCGGGATCTACGAGCAGTACTTC.

A few counts support this clonotype. This chain joins TRBV10-3 and TRBJ2-1; 8 nucleotides agree with TRBD1. The CDR3 contains 14 residues. V shed 4 bases, J shed 4 bases, and the junction held 3 bases outside the gene matches. CDR1 ENHRY and CDR2 SYGVKD come from the germline V gene. This CDR3 is CAISVDRAYNEQFF. The DNA for the CDR3 is TGTGCCATCAGTGTGGACAGGGCTTACAATGAGCAGTTCTTC.

The V gene is TRBV7-8, the J gene TRBJ1-1; 7 bases align to TRBD1. CDR1 is SGHVS and CDR2 is FQNEAQ in the germline V gene. The ends lost 5 bases at V and 6 bases at J; junction bases unmatched: 9. The CDR3 has 14 amino acids. In DNA form, the CDR3 reads TGTGCCAGCAGCCTACAGACCGGACAGGCTGAAGCTTTCTTT. Amino acids: CASSLQTGQAEAFF.

This clonotype was observed a few times. J is TRBJ1-5 and V is TRBV20-1; 7 bases match TRBD1. This CDR3 has 15 residues. Trimming at V came to 3 bases and at J to 3 bases, leaving 8 bases not matched to a gene. Germline V lookup: CDR1 DFQATT, CDR2 SNEGSKA (reference sequence). The CDR3 DNA reads as TGCAGTGCTAGTGACCGGGACAGTTACAATCAGCCCCAGCATTTT. This translates into CSASDRDSYNQPQHF.

The chain carries TRBV20-1 and TRBJ2-7; 7 bases fit TRBD2. V was pared by 5 bases and J by 7 bases, with 17 bases of the junction left unmatched. Looked up from germline, CDR1 is DFQATT and CDR2 is SNEGSKA (reference sequence). The CDR3 loop spans 15 amino acids. Here the CDR3 reads CSAYPLGEGRNEQYF. DNA for the CDR3: TGCAGTGCTTACCCTTTGGGGGAGGGCCGCAATGAGCAGTACTTC.

This rearrangement joins TRBV6-5 to TRBJ2-2; TRBD1 agrees at 8 bases. V gave up 6 bases and J gave up 3 bases; unmatched junction bases: 3. CDR1 is MNHEY, CDR2 SVGAGI, per germline. The CDR3 length is 14 residues. The CDR3, as DNA: TGTGCCAGCAGACCGGGACAGGACACCGGGGAGCTGTTTTTT. It yields the protein CASRPGQDTGELFF.

The V gene is TRBV20-1, the J gene TRBJ2-2; D is possibly TRBD2 (7 bases). Trimming took 6 bases from V and 5 from J, leaving 19 bases between them. This CDR3 has 15 residues. The germline CDR1 and CDR2 sequences are DFQATT and SNEGSKA (reference sequence). CDR3 in amino acids: CSAPGAGEGTGELFF. The CDR3 DNA sequence: TGCAGTGCCCCGGGGGCAGGGGAGGGGACCGGGGAGCTGTTTTTT.

This clonotype was counted between two and nine times. The chain joins TRBV19 to TRBJ1-6; tentatively, D is TRBD1 (5 bases). The CDR3 has 15 amino acids. CDR1 is LNHDA and CDR2 is SQIVND in the germline V gene (reference sequence). Trimming stripped 5 bases from V and 10 bases from J, with 18 bases between. CDR3 region: CASSPRQLRMSPLHF. CDR3 nucleotides: TGTGCCAGTAGTCCTCGACAGCTTCGGATGTCACCCCTCCACTTT.

The sample holds a few counts of this clonotype. The rearrangement links TRBV20-1 to TRBJ1-1; D is possibly TRBD1 (6 bases). Trimming left V 5 bases short and J 4 bases short, with 14 bases between. CDR1 is DFQATT, CDR2 SNEGSKA, per germline (reference sequence). The CDR3 extends over 13 amino acids. The CDR3 is CSAARTETTEAFF. The CDR3, as DNA: TGCAGTGCTGCTAGGACAGAGACCACTGAAGCTTTCTTT.

The chain is built from TRBV7-9 and TRBJ2-3, with D hard to call. CDR3 length: 13 residues. With 4 bases removed from V and 5 bases from J, the gap between germline ends came to 10 bases. Germline CDR1 SEHNR, CDR2 FQNEAQ (reference sequence). CDR3 amino acids: CASSSNGGDTQYF. In DNA, the CDR3 is TGTGCCAGCAGCTCCAATGGCGGAGATACGCAGTATTTT.

CDR3 in amino acids: CASSLGTGDNYGYTF. The CDR3, as DNA: TGTGCCAGCAGCTTAGGGACAGGAGATAACTATGGCTACACCTTC. The rearrangement joins TRBV7-6 to TRBJ1-2, with 7 bases matching TRBD1. Germline CDR1 reads SGHVS; CDR2 reads FNYEAQ. V shed 1 base, J shed 1 base, and the junction held 3 bases outside the gene matches. The CDR3 is 15 residues long. Combining the CDR3 with reference TRBV7-6 and TRBJ1-2 gives the whole variable domain GAGVSQSPRYKVTKRGQDVALRCDPISGHVSLYWYRQALGQGPEFLTYFNYEAQQDKSGLPNDRFSAERPEGSISTLTIQRTEQRDSAMYRCASSLGTGDNYGYTFGSGTRLTVV.

This chain uses TRBV2 with TRBJ2-5; 14 nucleotides align to TRBD2. Germline loops: CDR1 SNHLY, CDR2 FYNNEI. V lost 6 bases, J lost 0 bases, and 6 bases stayed unmatched. The CDR3 has 17 residues. This chain's CDR3 is CASSRLAGGTNQETQYF. As DNA, the CDR3 is TGTGCCAGCAGCAGACTAGCGGGGGGGACTAACCAAGAGACCCAGTACTTC.

This clonotype was seen only a few times. Since no conserved phenylalanine or tryptophan closes the CDR3, a read error is the likely cause. The limits of the CDR3 on the DNA are not certain, so only TCRdb's listed CDR3 is given. This sequence joins TRBV5-6 and TRBJ1-6. Germline V gene data show CDR1 as SGHDT and CDR2 as YYEEEE. The CDR3 length equals 8 residues, ends included. The CDR3 reads CASSLFLA.

This rearrangement joins TRBV7-2 to TRBJ2-1; TRBD1 might be the D (7 bases). Deletions cut 2 bases from V and 12 bases from J, with 20 bases between. The V gene's germline CDR1 is SGHTA and CDR2 FQGNSA. This CDR3 comprises 15 residues. The CDR3, as DNA: TGTGCCAGCAGCTTAACGAGCCAGGGGGGCTATGGGCAGTTCTTC. It translates to CASSLTSQGGYGQFF. Full variable domain (missing parts from reference TRBV7-2 and TRBJ2-1): GAGVSQSPSNKVTEKGKDVELRCDPISGHTALYWYRQSLGQGLEFLIYFQGNSAPDKSGLPSDRFSAERTGGSVSTLTIQRTQQEDSAVYLCASSLTSQGGYGQFFGPGTRLTVL.

The count of this clonotype is one. One end of the junction does not line up with germline, which may come from a read error. This chain uses TRBV10-3 with TRBJ2-7; D remains unclear. CDR3 length: 12 amino acids. Germline V gene lookup returns CDR1 ENHRY and CDR2 SYGVKD. The CDR3, as DNA: TGTGCCATCAGTGATGAGGCCTACGAGCCGTACTTC. It yields the protein CAISDEAYEPYF.

The V and J genes are TRBV2 and TRBJ1-4; D ambiguous. The CDR3 consists of 17 residues. V dropped 11 bases and J dropped 0 bases, with 22 bases sitting between them. In germline, CDR1 is SNHLY, CDR2 FYNNEI. This chain's CDR3 is CASKVQTSVATNEKLFF. The CDR3 region has the DNA TGTGCCTCCAAGGTCCAGACCTCAGTTGCAACTAATGAAAAACTGTTTTTT. Supplemented by reference TRBV2 and TRBJ1-4, the full variable domain reads EPEVTQTPSHQVTQMGQEVILRCVPISNHLYFYWYRQILGQKVEFLVSFYNNEISEKSEIFDDQFSVERPDGSNFTLKIRSTKLEDSAMYFCASKVQTSVATNEKLFFGSGTQLSVL.

The sample holds a few counts of this clonotype. The chain combines TRBV7-9 with TRBJ2-7; perhaps TRBD2 as D (6 bases). CDR1 and CDR2 (germline): SEHNR, FQNEAQ (reference sequence). This CDR3 has 15 amino acids. The ends were cut back, 5 bases at V and 3 bases at J, with 17 bases in the middle. The CDR3 here is CASSPGGAMRYEQYF. CDR3 in DNA: TGTGCCAGCAGCCCCGGGGGAGCCATGCGCTACGAGCAGTACTTC.

The table lists this clonotype with a few counts. V is TRBV7-3 and J is TRBJ2-2; no clear D gene. There are 14 residues in the CDR3. Germline CDR1 reads SGHTA; CDR2 reads FQGTGA. V lost 1 base and J 4 bases, leaving 7 bases between the germline ends. CDR3 amino acids: CASSLMHGTGELFF. The CDR3 DNA is TGTGCCAGCAGCTTAATGCACGGCACCGGGGAGCTGTTTTTT.

The V call is TRBV11-3, the J call TRBJ2-3, with D uncertain. Trimming removed 4 bases at V and 6 bases at J, with 23 bases between. Per germline, CDR1 SGHNT and CDR2 YENEEA. The CDR3 runs 17 residues. The CDR3 region is CASSSRRWGSLTDTQYF. In DNA form, the CDR3 reads TGTGCCAGCAGCTCCCGCCGTTGGGGTTCACTGACCGATACGCAGTATTTT.

A note on this clonotype: It is unclear where the CDR3 begins or ends on the DNA, so no DNA is shown, and the CDR3 is as TCRdb lists it. The J gene is TRBJ1-3, the V gene TRBV7-2. The germline V gene has CDR1 SGHTA and CDR2 FQGNSA. The CDR3 numbers 11 amino acids, ends counted. CDR3 in amino acids: CASILANTIYF.